The 32 T cell receptor beta chains below were found in one sample sequenced in a study of shared clonotypes between healthy human individuals. Positive CCR7 selection of CD45RO-negative cells yielded the naive CD8 cells, and terminally differentiated effector memory CD45RA+ cells were excluded. The protocol was immunoSEQ multiplex PCR, while the TCRdb copy is restricted to in-frame clones and leaves out a portion. Of about 2.1 million clones in the sample, about 92% were seen once. Sample: naive CD8+ T cells from PBMCs. These receptors were taken from a young man in good health. Some clones in this sample may be carry-over from other donors' samples.

This chain joins TRBV6-4 and TRBJ2-1; 9 nucleotides agree with TRBD2. V was clipped by 5 bases and J by 4 bases; unmatched bases: 6. The CDR3 is 15 amino acids. Germline CDR1 reads MRHNA; CDR2 reads SNTAGT. The CDR3 loop is CASSKVAGVYNEQFF. The CDR3 nucleotides read TGTGCCAGCAGTAAAGTAGCGGGAGTTTACAATGAGCAGTTCTTC.

The chain links TRBV15 to TRBJ2-5, with 10 bases that match TRBD1. V was pared by 8 bases and J by 3 bases, with 9 bases of the junction left unmatched. The germline gives CDR1 LNHNV, CDR2 YYDKDF (reference sequence). The CDR3 consists of 15 residues. For the CDR3, the DNA is TGTGCCACCGCGGGGGACAGGGGAAGGAAAGAGACCCAGTACTTC. This translates into CATAGDRGRKETQYF.

This clone was seen just once. The chain carries TRBV14 and TRBJ2-2; 9 bases fit TRBD1. The CDR3 is 17 residues long. The ends lost 4 bases at V and 1 base at J; junction bases unmatched: 7. Germline V lookup: CDR1 SGHDN, CDR2 FVKESK. The CDR3 nucleotides read TGTGCCAGCAGCCTCCTCACGGGACAGGGGAACACCGGGGAGCTGTTTTTT. This translates into CASSLLTGQGNTGELFF.

This chain connects TRBV9 to TRBJ2-1; 10 bases map to TRBD2. The CDR3 spans 18 residues. V lost 7 bases to trimming and J lost 0 bases; unmatched junction nucleotides: 13. Germline V gene data show CDR1 as SGDLS and CDR2 as YYNGEE. CDR3 DNA sequence: TGTGCCAGCTCGATCAGCGGGAGGGCTGGTAGCTCCTACAATGAGCAGTTCTTC. It translates to CASSISGRAGSSYNEQFF.

J is TRBJ2-1 and V is TRBV25-1; TRBD2 might be the D (7 bases). V lost 5 bases and J 9 bases, leaving 14 bases between the germline ends. CDR3 length: 13 residues. CDR1 is MGHDK, CDR2 SYGVNS, per germline. CDR3 nucleotide sequence: TGTGCCAGCAGTCTAGGGGGGGGTGGTGAGCAGTTCTTC. This gives the protein CASSLGGGGEQFF. The full variable domain, its missing parts supplied by reference TRBV25-1 and TRBJ2-1, is EADIYQTPRYLVIGTGKKITLECSQTMGHDKMYWYQQDPGMELHLIHYSYGVNSTEKGDLSSESTVSRIRTEHFPLTLESARPSHTSQYLCASSLGGGGEQFFGPGTRLTVL.

This chain joins TRBV5-1 and TRBJ1-5, with 8 nucleotides matching TRBD1. V gave up 0 bases and J gave up 4 bases; unmatched junction bases: 15. CDR1 SGHRS and CDR2 YFSETQ come from the germline V gene. The CDR3 extends over 19 amino acids. Written as DNA, the CDR3 is TGCGCCAGCAGCTTGGAGGACAGGGTGGTAAGTGGATGGAATCAGCCCCAGCATTTT. It codes for CASSLEDRVVSGWNQPQHF. Full variable domain (outside the CDR3, taken from reference TRBV5-1 and TRBJ1-5): KAGVTQTPRYLIKTRGQQVTLSCSPISGHRSVSWYQQTPGQGLQFLFEYFSETQRNKGNFPGRFSGRQFSNSRSEMNVSTLELGDSALYLCASSLEDRVVSGWNQPQHFGDGTRLSIL.

This sequence joins TRBV28 and TRBJ2-3; maybe TRBD2 (5 bases). Germline V gene sequence: CDR1 MDHEN, CDR2 SYDVKM. The CDR3 is 21 amino acids. The ends were cut back, 4 bases at V and 0 bases at J, with 29 bases in the middle. This CDR3 is CASSYSALDFQLTDSTDTQYF. CDR3 bases: TGTGCCAGCAGTTATTCGGCTCTGGACTTTCAACTAACCGATAGCACAGATACGCAGTATTTT.

The gene calls are TRBV27 and TRBJ2-3; 8 bases line up with TRBD1. Losses at the gene ends were 7 bases for V and 1 base for J; bases not matched to a gene: 4. CDR3 length equals 14 residues. CDR1 is MNHEY, CDR2 SMNVEV, per germline (reference sequence). CDR3 in DNA: TGTGCCAGCACCCACAGGGGGGGCACAGATACGCAGTATTTT. This encodes CASTHRGGTDTQYF.

The chain recombines TRBV5-6 with TRBJ1-2; 7 nucleotides align to TRBD1. The CDR3 is 15 amino acids. The V and J ends lost 5 bases and 2 bases, in that order; junction bases with no gene match: 9. CDR1 and CDR2 from the germline V gene are SGHDT and YYEEEE. DNA for the CDR3: TGTGCCAGCAGTCCTACAGGGGTCCCCAACTATGGCTACACCTTC. Translated: CASSPTGVPNYGYTF.

The genes are TRBV28 and TRBJ1-2; D unclear. V lost 6 bases and J lost 4, with 15 bases in between. Germline CDR1 MDHEN, CDR2 SYDVKM. The CDR3 loop spans 14 amino acids. CDR3 sequence: CASSPRGGPYGYTF. In nucleotides, the CDR3 is TGTGCCAGCAGCCCACGGGGAGGCCCCTATGGCTACACCTTC.

V and J are TRBV7-3 and TRBJ2-7, with D possibly being TRBD1 (5 bases). Germline V gene lookup returns CDR1 SGHTA and CDR2 FQGTGA. Trimming took off 2 bases at V and 3 bases at J, with 8 bases between the two ends. This CDR3 is 13 amino acids long. The CDR3 is CASSLGHNYEQYF. Here the CDR3 DNA reads TGTGCCAGCAGCTTAGGACACAACTACGAGCAGTACTTC.

This rearrangement joins TRBV15 to TRBJ2-1; 7 nucleotides agree with TRBD2. CDR1 LNHNV and CDR2 YYDKDF come from the germline V gene (reference sequence). V dropped 5 bases and J dropped 10; count of bases not matched to a gene: 11. The CDR3 has 14 amino acids. CDR3 sequence (DNA): TGTGCCACCAGCGACCGGGACTACCCTGTGGAGCAGTTCTTC. Its protein is CATSDRDYPVEQFF.

As regards this clone: At the DNA level, this CDR3 is encoded by other sequences in the same sample as well. The rearrangement joins TRBV27 to TRBJ2-7; 10 bases align to TRBD1. Germline assignment: CDR1 MNHEY and CDR2 SMNVEV (reference sequence). The CDR3 is 14 residues long. Trimming took 3 bases from V and 1 from J; bases not matched to a gene: 0. The CDR3, as DNA: TGTGCCAGCAGTTTGGGACAGGGGTCCTACGAGCAGTACTTC. Translating gives CASSLGQGSYEQYF.

V gene TRBV6-9 combines with J gene TRBJ1-1; 8 nucleotides line up with TRBD1. J lost 4 bases, V lost 2 bases, and 6 bases had no gene match. The length of the CDR3 is 15 residues. Germline loops: CDR1 MNHGY, CDR2 SVAAGI. CDR3 residues: CASSYGQGGVTEAFF. The CDR3 DNA reads as TGTGCCAGCAGTTATGGACAGGGAGGGGTCACTGAAGCTTTCTTT.

The chain uses TRBV7-9 and TRBJ2-7; the D call may be TRBD1 or TRBD2 (5 bases each). Trimming stripped 5 bases from V and 3 bases from J, with 14 bases between. The CDR3 length is 14 residues. Per the germline V gene, CDR1 is SEHNR and CDR2 is FQNEAQ (reference sequence). In DNA, the CDR3 is TGTGCCAGCAGCCCGCCGGGGCAGAGCTACGAGCAGTACTTC. The encoded protein is CASSPPGQSYEQYF.

This clone has only one observation. Other DNA sequences in this specimen translate into the identical CDR3. The rearrangement joins TRBV19 to TRBJ1-1, with 9 bases that match TRBD1. This CDR3 has 15 residues. Looked up from germline, CDR1 is LNHDA and CDR2 is SQIVND (reference sequence). Trimming cost V 3 bases and J 0 bases; bases outside gene matches: 2. CDR3 DNA sequence: TGTGCCAGTAGTATCGGACAGGGGATGAACACTGAAGCTTTCTTT. It is translated as CASSIGQGMNTEAFF.

The J gene is TRBJ2-7, the V gene TRBV19; no reliable D call. The CDR3 spans 14 residues. Deletions cut 1 base from V and 2 bases from J, with 9 bases between. Germline CDR1 and CDR2: LNHDA and SQIVND (reference sequence). In DNA, the CDR3 is TGTGCCAGTAGTATAGTGACGGGCACCTACGAGCAGTACTTC. This sequence encodes CASSIVTGTYEQYF.

In regard to this clone: In the same sample, other DNA sequences code for this CDR3. This chain uses TRBV27 with TRBJ1-5; 10 nucleotides agree with TRBD1. V was clipped by 6 bases and J by 4 bases; unmatched bases: 3. Germline V gene sequence: CDR1 MNHEY, CDR2 SMNVEV (reference sequence). The CDR3 has 14 residues. CDR3 in amino acids: CASSRTGGNQPQHF. Written as DNA, the CDR3 is TGTGCCAGCAGCCGGACAGGGGGGAATCAGCCCCAGCATTTT.

The gene calls are TRBV27 and TRBJ2-7; maybe TRBD1 (6 bases). CDR3 size: 17 residues. Per the germline V gene, CDR1 is MNHEY and CDR2 is SMNVEV (reference sequence). Trimming left V 0 bases short and J 3 bases short, with 18 bases between. CDR3 protein: CASSLSGQGRGFYEQYF. CDR3 sequence (DNA): TGTGCCAGCAGTTTATCCGGGCAGGGGAGAGGTTTCTACGAGCAGTACTTC.

V usage is TRBV28 and J usage is TRBJ2-1; a possible D gene is TRBD1 (7 bases). The V and J ends lost 6 bases and 0 bases respectively, with 15 bases between them. The CDR3 totals 16 residues. The germline V gene encodes CDR1 MDHEN and CDR2 SYDVKM. CDR3 DNA sequence: TGTGCCAGCAGCACGGGACAGACTAGCTCCTACAATGAGCAGTTCTTC. It is translated as CASSTGQTSSYNEQFF.

The chain carries TRBV6-5 and TRBJ2-2; D is perhaps TRBD1 (5 bases). The V gene's germline CDR1 is MNHEY and CDR2 SVGAGI. The length of the CDR3 is 14 residues. V lost 8 bases, J lost 4 bases, and 14 bases lay in between. The CDR3 spells CASGFFGATGELFF. The DNA for the CDR3 is TGTGCCAGCGGATTTTTTGGGGCCACCGGGGAGCTGTTTTTT.

The CDR3 region is CASSFDPGMEAFF. The CDR3 nucleotides read TGTGCCAGCAGCTTTGATCCGGGGATGGAAGCTTTCTTT. The chain has TRBV7-9 and TRBJ1-1; D is ambiguous. Germline assignment: CDR1 SEHNR and CDR2 FQNEAQ (reference sequence). CDR3 length: 13 residues. V lost 3 bases and J lost 8, with 13 bases in between.

Worth noting for this clone: This same CDR3 is encoded by further DNA sequences in the sample. J is TRBJ2-7 and V is TRBV5-6; D unresolved. Germline V gene sequence: CDR1 SGHDT, CDR2 YYEEEE. The ends were cut back, 4 bases at V and 0 bases at J, with 11 bases in the middle. The CDR3 length is 14 residues. In nucleotides, the CDR3 is TGTGCCAGCAGCCTCGGACGAAGCTCCTACGAGCAGTACTTC. Residues: CASSLGRSSYEQYF. The entire variable domain, with the rest obtained from reference TRBV5-6 and TRBJ2-7, is as follows: DAGVTQSPTHLIKTRGQQVTLRCSPKSGHDTVSWYQQALGQGPQFIFQYYEEEERQRGNFPDRFSGHQFPNYSSELNVNALLLGDSALYLCASSLGRSSYEQYFGPGTRLTVT.

V gene TRBV2 combines with J gene TRBJ2-5, with D possibly matching TRBD1 (6 bases). V was cut by 7 bases and J by 5 bases, with 17 bases left in between. The germline gives CDR1 SNHLY, CDR2 FYNNEI. The CDR3 is 14 amino acids. In nucleotides, the CDR3 is TGTGCCAGCACCCCCCGACAGGCGGAGGAGACCCAGTACTTC. It encodes CASTPRQAEETQYF.

The V and J genes are TRBV28 and TRBJ1-4; D unclear. Germline loops: CDR1 MDHEN, CDR2 SYDVKM. The CDR3 extends over 14 amino acids. The ends were cut back, 4 bases at V and 3 bases at J, with 9 bases in the middle. CDR3 nucleotides: TGTGCCAGCAGTTGGGAGATCCCTAATGAAAAACTGTTTTTT. Protein product: CASSWEIPNEKLFF.

In nucleotides, the CDR3 is TGTGCCTGGAGTGTAAGGCGGGGGAACTGGAGGTACAATGAGCAGTTCTTC. Translated: CAWSVRRGNWRYNEQFF. The rearrangement joins TRBV30 to TRBJ2-1; 7 bases are a match to TRBD2. V lost 0 bases, J lost 4 bases, and 12 bases stayed unmatched. Germline V gene sequence: CDR1 GTSNPN, CDR2 SVGIG (reference sequence). CDR3 length: 17 amino acids.

This clone appeared a single time. V usage is TRBV15 and J usage is TRBJ1-5, with a weak D call TRBD1 (6 bases). Per the germline V gene, CDR1 is LNHNV and CDR2 is YYDKDF (reference sequence). CDR3 length equals 13 residues. With 5 bases removed from V and 7 bases from J, the gap between germline ends came to 12 bases. DNA of the CDR3: TGTGCCACCAGCGATGACAGGTTCCAGCCCCAGCATTTT. Translation: CATSDDRFQPQHF.

This chain joins TRBV29-1 and TRBJ2-5, with D tentatively TRBD1 or TRBD2 (5 bases each). The CDR3 runs to 14 residues. Germline V gives CDR1 SQVTM, CDR2 ANQGSEA. Between the trimmed V and J ends, which lost 3 bases and 5 bases, there was a span of 16 bases. The CDR3 region has the DNA TGCAGCGTTGAGGAACGGGGCAGAGGGGAGACCCAGTACTTC. Amino acid sequence: CSVEERGRGETQYF.

The count of this clone is one. The genes are TRBV5-1 and TRBJ2-1; D possibly corresponds to TRBD2 (6 bases). This CDR3 is built from 16 residues. V lost 4 bases to trimming and J lost 3 bases, with 17 bases between them. Per the germline V gene, CDR1 is SGHRS and CDR2 is YFSETQ. The CDR3 sequence is CASSGPPSVNYNEQFF. DNA of the CDR3: TGCGCCAGCAGCGGCCCCCCTAGCGTAAACTACAATGAGCAGTTCTTC.

This rearrangement joins TRBV6-5 to TRBJ1-2; tentatively, D is TRBD1 (6 bases). The V end lost 2 bases, the J end lost 6 bases, and 13 bases lay between the germline ends. From germline, CDR1 is MNHEY and CDR2 SVGAGI. The CDR3 is 14 residues long. The CDR3 reads CASSYLTGDDGYTF. CDR3 nucleotides: TGTGCCAGCAGTTACCTGACAGGTGACGATGGCTACACCTTC.

The chain couples TRBV19 to TRBJ2-1; 7 bases agree with TRBD2. Per germline, CDR1 LNHDA and CDR2 SQIVND (reference sequence). The CDR3 runs 16 residues. V was pared by 9 bases and J by 8 bases, with 19 bases of the junction left unmatched. The CDR3 bases are TGTGCCAGCACCGCGAACCCACTAGCGCCCTGGGATGAGCAGTTCTTC. Protein: CASTANPLAPWDEQFF.

This clone came up once. V and J are TRBV4-1 and TRBJ2-7, with TRBD1 matching 8 bases. V lost 4 bases and J lost 0; bases outside the gene matches: 8. The CDR3 has 16 amino acids. CDR1 is MGHRA, CDR2 YSYEKL, per germline. For the CDR3, the DNA is TGCGCCAGCAGCCTGCGACAGGGGTCCGGCTCCTACGAGCAGTACTTC. Encoded protein: CASSLRQGSGSYEQYF.